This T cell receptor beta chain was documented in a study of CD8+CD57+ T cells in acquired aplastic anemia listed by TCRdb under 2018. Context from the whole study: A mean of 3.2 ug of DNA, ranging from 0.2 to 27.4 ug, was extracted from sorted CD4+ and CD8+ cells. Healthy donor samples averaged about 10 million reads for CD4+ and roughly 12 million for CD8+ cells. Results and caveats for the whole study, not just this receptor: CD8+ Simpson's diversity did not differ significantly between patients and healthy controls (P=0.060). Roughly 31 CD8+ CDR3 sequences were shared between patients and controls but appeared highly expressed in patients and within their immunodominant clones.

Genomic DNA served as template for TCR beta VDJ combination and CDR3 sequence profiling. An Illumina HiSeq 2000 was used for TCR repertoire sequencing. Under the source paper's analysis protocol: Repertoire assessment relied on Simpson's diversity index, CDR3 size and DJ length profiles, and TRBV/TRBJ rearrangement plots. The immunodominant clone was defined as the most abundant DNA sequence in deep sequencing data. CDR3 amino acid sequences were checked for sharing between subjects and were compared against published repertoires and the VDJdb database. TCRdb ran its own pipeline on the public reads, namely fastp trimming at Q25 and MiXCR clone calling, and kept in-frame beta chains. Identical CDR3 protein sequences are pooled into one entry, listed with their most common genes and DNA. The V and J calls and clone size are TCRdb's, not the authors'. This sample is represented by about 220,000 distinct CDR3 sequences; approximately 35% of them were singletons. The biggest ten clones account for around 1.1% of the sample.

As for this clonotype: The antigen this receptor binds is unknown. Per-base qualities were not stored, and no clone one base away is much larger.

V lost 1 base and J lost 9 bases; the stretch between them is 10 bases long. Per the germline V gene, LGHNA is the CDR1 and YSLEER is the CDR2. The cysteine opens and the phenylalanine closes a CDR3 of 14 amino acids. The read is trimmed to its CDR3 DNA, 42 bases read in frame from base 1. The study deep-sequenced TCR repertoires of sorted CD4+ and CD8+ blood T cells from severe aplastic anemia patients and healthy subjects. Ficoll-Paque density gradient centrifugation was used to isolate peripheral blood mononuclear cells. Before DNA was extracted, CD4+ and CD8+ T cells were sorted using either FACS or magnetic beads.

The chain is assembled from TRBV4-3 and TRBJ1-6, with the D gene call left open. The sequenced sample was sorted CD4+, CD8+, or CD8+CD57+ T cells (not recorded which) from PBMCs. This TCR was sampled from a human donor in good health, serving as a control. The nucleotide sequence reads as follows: TGCGCCAGCAGCCAAGTCTTTGTGCCTTCACCCCTCCACTTT. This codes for CASSQVFVPSPLHF.